A selection of T cell receptor beta chains follows, all from one sample in a study of T-cell reconstitution after alpha-beta-depleted transplantation in children. MiXCR, applied by TCRdb to the PCR reads, yields one record per CDR3 protein. Of some 150,000 distinct CDR3 sequences listed, 7.5% to 9% are singletons. Sequencing was performed on PBMCs, mostly from graft donor cells, taken 180 days after TCRalphabeta/CD19-depleted stem cell transplant. These receptors originate from a female patient between 2 and 10 years old who had a stem cell transplant for congenital amegakaryocytic thrombocytopenia, so the T cells may come from the graft donor. Each CDR3 is given with its conserved first and last residue. A D gene is named only where the DNA matches it firmly. Clone size is shown for a subset of rows, as once, few, many or a class of expanded clone.

length: 19
J: TRBJ1-5
size: NA
D: NA
V: TRBV6-1
DNA: TGTGCCAGCAGTGAGCGTCCTCGGGGGCCCCTACCGCTAAATCAGCCCCAGCATTTT
CDR3: CASSERPRGPLPLNQPQHF

length: 17
J: TRBJ2-7
size: NA
D: NA
V: TRBV12-3/TRBV12-4
DNA: TGTGCCAGCACCACGGGAGTATTGAACTCCAGAAGCTACGAGCAGTACTTC
CDR3: CASTTGVLNSRSYEQYF

length: 13
J: TRBJ1-2
size: NA
D: NA
V: TRBV7-6
DNA: TGTGCCAGCAGCCCGGTAGCGCCCTATGGCTACACCTTC
CDR3: CASSPVAPYGYTF

length: 12
J: TRBJ2-7
size: many
D: TRBD1
V: TRBV29-1
DNA: TGCAGCGTGGGACAGGGGGCACGCGAGCAGTACTTC
CDR3: CSVGQGAREQYF

length: 12
J: TRBJ2-7
size: few
D: NA
V: TRBV20-1
DNA: TGCAGTGTGTGGCGAGGCGGCTACGAGCAGTACTTC
CDR3: CSVWRGGYEQYF

length: 15
J: TRBJ2-1
size: few
D: NA
V: TRBV18
DNA: TGTGCCAGCTCACCTCGCCAGGGGCCCGACAATGAGCAGTTCTTC
CDR3: CASSPRQGPDNEQFF

length: 14
J: TRBJ1-2
size: few
D: NA
V: TRBV6-5
DNA: TGTGCCAGCAGTTACGGGGTTCCGGCGGCAGGCTACACCTTC
CDR3: CASSYGVPAAGYTF

length: 17
J: TRBJ2-2
size: many
D: NA
V: TRBV7-9
DNA: TGTGCCAGCAGCCCCTGGTCCGGTTTGCATAACACCGGGGAGCTGTTTTTT
CDR3: CASSPWSGLHNTGELFF

length: 15
J: TRBJ2-5
size: many
D: TRBD2
V: TRBV9
DNA: TGTGCCAGCCAAACCAAGGGGGGGCCGCGGGAGGCCCAGTACTTC
CDR3: CASQTKGGPREAQYF

length: 17
J: TRBJ2-6
size: many
D: TRBD1
V: TRBV12-3/TRBV12-4
DNA: TGTGCCAGCAGTTCCCGGACAGGGGGCCTGGGGGCCAACGTCCTGACTTTC
CDR3: CASSSRTGGLGANVLTF

length: 15
J: TRBJ2-3
size: many
D: NA
V: TRBV29-1
DNA: TGCAGCGCCCGGACAACCCGCCGTGGTACAGATACGCAGTATTTT
CDR3: CSARTTRRGTDTQYF

length: 12
J: TRBJ2-7
size: NA
D: NA
V: TRBV18
DNA: TGTGCCAGCTCATCAAATCGCGGCGAGCAGTACTTC
CDR3: CASSSNRGEQYF

length: 14
J: TRBJ2-7
size: many
D: NA
V: TRBV12-3/TRBV12-4
DNA: TGTGCCAGCAGTTTACGTCCCGCGACTTACGAGCAGTACTTC
CDR3: CASSLRPATYEQYF

length: 13
J: TRBJ2-7
size: many
D: TRBD2
V: TRBV20-1
DNA: TGCAGTGCGCGGACTAGCGGCTCCTACGAGCAGTACTTC
CDR3: CSARTSGSYEQYF

length: 18
J: TRBJ1-3
size: many
D: NA
V: TRBV6-5
DNA: TGTGCCAGCAGTTACTCCTCGCCGGGCACCCGAGGGAAGGACACCATATATTTT
CDR3: CASSYSSPGTRGKDTIYF

length: 16
J: TRBJ1-5
size: many
D: NA
V: TRBV29-1
DNA: TGCAGCGTTGAAGAGGGGCCGACAGTTAGCAATCAGCCCCAGCATTTT
CDR3: CSVEEGPTVSNQPQHF

length: 13
J: TRBJ2-7
size: many
D: NA
V: TRBV20-1
DNA: TGCAGTGCCCTGTTACGGGGGCCCTACGAGCAGTACTTC
CDR3: CSALLRGPYEQYF

length: 16
J: TRBJ2-1
size: many
D: TRBD2
V: TRBV5-1
DNA: TGCGCCAGCAGCTTGGTGCTAGCGGGAGGGTACAATGAGCAGTTCTTC
CDR3: CASSLVLAGGYNEQFF

length: 10
J: TRBJ2-1
size: many
D: NA
V: TRBV10-2
DNA: TGCGCCAGCGCAAGGAGTGAGCAGTTCTTC
CDR3: CASARSEQFF

length: 19
J: TRBJ1-5
size: few
D: TRBD1
V: TRBV6-5
DNA: TGTGCCAGCAGTTACCCAAAACAGGGGGGGCGCGAAGGGTATCAGCCCCAGCATTTT
CDR3: CASSYPKQGGREGYQPQHF

length: 13
J: TRBJ1-5
size: many
D: NA
V: TRBV7-2
DNA: TGTGCCAGCAGCTCTGTGGGGGGTCAGCCCCAGCATTTT
CDR3: CASSSVGGQPQHF

length: 13
J: TRBJ2-3
size: many
D: NA
V: TRBV10-3
DNA: TGTGCCATCAGTGATACAGGCACAGATACGCAGTATTTT
CDR3: CAISDTGTDTQYF

length: 18
J: TRBJ2-1
size: NA
D: TRBD2
V: TRBV12-3/TRBV12-4
DNA: TGTGCCAGCAGTTTGGTACTAGCGGGGGGTACCCCCCCCTATGAGCAGTTCTTC
CDR3: CASSLVLAGGTPPYEQFF

length: 14
J: TRBJ2-7
size: many
D: TRBD2
V: TRBV12-3/TRBV12-4
DNA: TGTGCCAGCAGCCCGACTAGCGGGGTCTACGAGCAGTACTTC
CDR3: CASSPTSGVYEQYF

length: 14
J: TRBJ2-1
size: few
D: TRBD2
V: TRBV4-3
DNA: TGCGCCAGCAGCCAAGGGGGGGGCTACAATGAGCAGTTCTTC
CDR3: CASSQGGGYNEQFF

length: 14
J: TRBJ2-1
size: many
D: NA
V: TRBV20-1
DNA: TGCAGTGCTGGAGTGCAGGGCTCCTACAATGAGCAGTTCTTC
CDR3: CSAGVQGSYNEQFF

length: 17
J: TRBJ1-1
size: many
D: NA
V: TRBV5-1
DNA: TGCGCCAGCAGCCTCTACTTAGGCGGGGGATTGCCCACTGAAGCTTTCTTT
CDR3: CASSLYLGGGLPTEAFF

length: 16
J: TRBJ2-1
size: NA
D: TRBD1
V: TRBV15
DNA: TGTGCCACCAGCAGGTACGACAGGGAACACTACGGTGAGCAGTTCTTC
CDR3: CATSRYDREHYGEQFF

length: 12
J: TRBJ2-7
size: many
D: NA
V: TRBV11-3
DNA: TGTGCCAGCAGCTTTGATCGTCAGCAGCAGTACTTC
CDR3: CASSFDRQQQYF

length: 11
J: TRBJ2-7
size: many
D: NA
V: TRBV6-5
DNA: TGTGCCAGCAGTCCAGGCCACGAGCAGTACTTC
CDR3: CASSPGHEQYF

length: 13
J: TRBJ1-1
size: NA
D: NA
V: TRBV7-6
DNA: TGTGCCAGCAGCTTGATTCGAGGCACTGAAGCTTTCTTT
CDR3: CASSLIRGTEAFF

length: 13
J: TRBJ2-3
size: many
D: NA
V: TRBV5-4
DNA: TGTGCCAGCAGCTTGGAAGGAAGAGATACGCAGTATTTT
CDR3: CASSLEGRDTQYF

length: 13
J: TRBJ2-5
size: many
D: NA
V: TRBV28
DNA: TGTGCCAGCACTGCCCCACCCGGGGAGACCCAGTACTTC
CDR3: CASTAPPGETQYF

length: 15
J: TRBJ2-1
size: many
D: TRBD1
V: TRBV5-4
DNA: TGTGCCAGCAGCTACAGGGGAACATTGGATAATGAGCAGTTCTTC
CDR3: CASSYRGTLDNEQFF

length: 16
J: TRBJ2-3
size: few
D: TRBD1
V: TRBV7-2
DNA: TGTGCCAGCAGCCTACTTAGGACAGGAAGCACAGATACGCAGTATTTT
CDR3: CASSLLRTGSTDTQYF

length: 14
J: TRBJ2-3
size: many
D: NA
V: TRBV5-4
DNA: TGTGCCAGCAGCTTTCGGTCTAGCACAGATACGCAGTATTTT
CDR3: CASSFRSSTDTQYF

length: 15
J: TRBJ1-2
size: many
D: NA
V: TRBV28
DNA: TGTGCCAGCAGTTTTTCAGGGGCCTCGGACTATGGCTACACCTTC
CDR3: CASSFSGASDYGYTF

length: 15
J: TRBJ2-7
size: few
D: NA
V: TRBV19
DNA: TGTGCCAGTAGTATATCGGGGCTCGTCGCCTACGAGCAGTACTTC
CDR3: CASSISGLVAYEQYF

length: 18
J: TRBJ1-5
size: few
D: TRBD1
V: TRBV16
DNA: TGTGCCAGCAGCCAATTTAGGCAGAGGCAGGGGGCACGGCAGCCCCAGCATTTT
CDR3: CASSQFRQRQGARQPQHF

length: 12
J: TRBJ1-1
size: many
D: NA
V: TRBV24-1
DNA: TGTGCCACCAGTGATCAGGGGACTGAAGCTTTCTTT
CDR3: CATSDQGTEAFF

length: 16
J: TRBJ2-5
size: many
D: TRBD2
V: TRBV7-2
DNA: TGTGCCAGCAGCACGGGAGGGCTAGCGGGAGTAAAGACCCAGTACTTC
CDR3: CASSTGGLAGVKTQYF

length: 15
J: TRBJ2-7
size: many
D: TRBD1
V: TRBV7-2
DNA: TGTGCCAGCAGCTTTACAGGGGGTATTTCCTACGAGCAGTACTTC
CDR3: CASSFTGGISYEQYF

length: 15
J: TRBJ2-7
size: many
D: TRBD1
V: TRBV6-5
DNA: TGTGCCAGCAGTTACTCTTGGACAGGTCAATACGAGCAGTACTTC
CDR3: CASSYSWTGQYEQYF

length: 15
J: TRBJ2-3
size: NA
D: TRBD2
V: TRBV28
DNA: TGTGCCAGTTTTCCGGGGGGAGGGGGCACAGATACGCAGTATTTT
CDR3: CASFPGGGGTDTQYF

length: 13
J: TRBJ1-1
size: NA
D: NA
V: TRBV7-2
DNA: TGTGCCAGCAGCAACAGGGTTCACACTGAAGCTTTCTTT
CDR3: CASSNRVHTEAFF

length: 13
J: TRBJ2-1
size: NA
D: TRBD1
V: TRBV20-1
DNA: TGCAGTGCTGAAGACAGGGTCCACAATGAGCAGTTCTTC
CDR3: CSAEDRVHNEQFF

length: 15
J: TRBJ2-7
size: NA
D: TRBD2
V: TRBV28
DNA: TGTGCCAGCAGTTTAGGGTCTAGCGGGTTCTACGAGCAGTACTTC
CDR3: CASSLGSSGFYEQYF

length: 16
J: TRBJ1-2
size: many
D: NA
V: TRBV20-1
DNA: TGCAGTGCTAGAGATATGACAGGAGGCTACTCAGATGGCTACACCTTC
CDR3: CSARDMTGGYSDGYTF

length: 13
J: TRBJ2-3
size: few
D: NA
V: TRBV12-3/TRBV12-4
DNA: TGTGCCAGCAGTTGGGACCCTACAGATACGCAGTATTTT
CDR3: CASSWDPTDTQYF